This T cell receptor (beta chain) comes out of a study of shared clonotypes between healthy human individuals. Study outcomes and limitations: A handful of donors showed sharing of approximately 5% of naive CD4 clonotypes.

The assay was immunoSEQ multiplex PCR, and TCRdb's table has in-frame clones only and misses some. The sample lists 850,000 to 1,100,000 clones, approximately 80% seen once, with more than 0.85% in the top ten. This clone was counted a single time. The antigen is undetermined. Germline lookup yields CDR1 SEHNR and CDR2 FQNEAQ (reference sequence). The CDR3 covers 19 residues. The trim removed 0 bases at V and 2 bases at J, leaving 12 bases unmatched. Sequences were obtained from memory CD4+ T cells from PBMCs. Stated subset: CD45RA-negative fraction. The TCR originated in a man in his late teens or twenties in good health. Some clones in this sample may be carry-over from other donors' samples. V usage is TRBV7-9 and J usage is TRBJ2-7, with TRBD1 matching over 11 bases. The CDR3 here is CASSLAVRTGGQGAYEQYF. The CDR3 DNA reads TGTGCCAGCAGCTTAGCGGTGAGAACAGGGGGACAGGGGGCCTACGAGCAGTACTTC. Combining the CDR3 with reference TRBV7-9 and TRBJ2-7 gives the whole variable domain DTGVSQNPRHKITKRGQNVTFRCDPISEHNRLYWYRQTLGQGPEFLTYFQNEAQLEKSRLLSDRFSAERPKGSFSTLEIQRTEQGDSAMYLCASSLAVRTGGQGAYEQYFGPGTRLTVT.